This T cell receptor beta chain emerged from a study of blood T cell repertoires in COVID-19. Study as a whole: Specimens from acute and convalescent COVID-19 originated in the United States, Italy and Spain. Sample material is recorded as cDNA or gDNA derived from T cells, B-cell-depleted T cells, or PBMCs.

In the original processing: By means of reference gene primer amplification, nucleated cell counts were estimated. Using immunoSEQ multiplex PCR, the repertoire was profiled, and TCRdb retains in-frame clones only, with some absent. V, J and clone size are taken as reported in that table, and D and trimming were inferred from the DNA itself. The profile shows roughly 150,000 clones, around 90% of them singletons. Germline loops: CDR1 SGHTA, CDR2 FQGTGA. This CDR3 has 13 residues. This TCR was sampled from a man in his fifties or sixties who had recovered from COVID-19. The sample was peripheral blood. This sequence joins TRBV7-3 and TRBJ1-1, with D possibly being TRBD1 (6 bases). The CDR3 region has the DNA TGTGCATCCGCCCAGGGGCCGAACACTGAAGCTTTCTTT. Amino acids: CASAQGPNTEAFF.